The 22 T cell receptor beta chains below come from one sample, sequenced in a study of blood T cell repertoires in COVID-19 (dated by TCRdb to about 2020). The library came from the immunoSEQ multiplex PCR assay. TCRdb mirrors the immuneACCESS table, restricted to in-frame sequences. Some clones are absent from its copies; in checked studies, under half trace to an unresolved V gene, and the reason for the others is unknown. The sample includes 110,000 or so clones, with about 85% observed a single time. Approximately 5.1% of the sample is in the top ten clones. Sequences were obtained from peripheral blood. The source is a woman aged 60-75 years with COVID-19, enrolled during active disease.

This chain links TRBV7-2 with TRBJ1-5; possibly TRBD1 for D (6 bases). Germline CDR1 is SGHTA and CDR2 is FQGNSA. Between the trimmed V and J ends, which lost 5 bases and 6 bases, there was a span of 8 bases. CDR3 length: 12 residues. CDR3 loop: CASSEGGQPQHF. CDR3 bases: TGTGCCAGCAGCGAAGGGGGTCAGCCCCAGCATTTT.

This chain uses TRBV5-4 with TRBJ1-2, with 8 bases that match TRBD1. The V gene end was trimmed by 0 bases and the J gene end by 8 bases; junction bases not matched to a gene: 6. This CDR3 is built from 14 residues. The germline V gene encodes CDR1 SGHNT and CDR2 YYREEE (reference sequence). CDR3 bases: TGTGCCAGCAGCTTGGGAGACAGGGGAGAGGGCTACACCTTC. Its translation: CASSLGDRGEGYTF.

This chain uses TRBV2 with TRBJ1-5; 8 nucleotides match TRBD1. J was trimmed by 5 bases and V by 0 bases; bases with no gene match: 6. Germline lookup yields CDR1 SNHLY and CDR2 FYNNEI. The CDR3 totals 16 residues. The CDR3 here is CASSEAGQGAHQPQHF. Written as DNA, the CDR3 is TGTGCCAGCAGTGAAGCCGGGCAGGGGGCCCATCAGCCCCAGCATTTT.

The chain recombines TRBV3-1 (or the pseudogene TRBV3-2) with TRBJ1-3; a weak D match, TRBD1 (5 bases). Germline values: CDR1 LGHDT, CDR2 YNNKEL (reference sequence). This CDR3 is built from 15 residues. Deletions cut 3 bases from V and 2 bases from J, with 11 bases between. The CDR3 nucleotides are TGTGCCAGCAGCCAGACAGACCCCACTGGAAACACCATATATTTT. Its translation is CASSQTDPTGNTIYF.

J is TRBJ1-1 and V is TRBV6-1; the match to TRBD1 covers 8 bases. This CDR3 has 17 residues. The V and J ends lost 2 bases and 5 bases, in that order; junction bases with no gene match: 13. Germline CDR1 is MNHNS and CDR2 is SASEGT. The CDR3 sequence: CASSERGDTGGKTEAFF. The CDR3 DNA reads as TGTGCCAGCAGTGAAAGAGGGGATACAGGGGGAAAGACTGAAGCTTTCTTT.

This rearrangement joins TRBV6-6 to TRBJ2-1; D might be TRBD1 (6 bases). The V end was cut by 6 bases, the J end by 12 bases, with 15 bases between. Germline V gene data show CDR1 as MNHNY and CDR2 as SVGAGI (reference sequence). The length of the CDR3 is 12 residues. As DNA, the CDR3 is TGTGCCAGCAGCCGGGACACGGAAAGGCAGTTCTTC. Residues: CASSRDTERQFF.

With regard to this clone: The junction and the germline gene differ at one end; a read error may be behind it. V gene TRBV11-3 combines with J gene TRBJ2-5; the match to TRBD2 covers 14 bases. The CDR3 has 16 amino acids. The germline V gene has CDR1 SGHNT and CDR2 YENEEA. CDR3 nucleotide sequence: TGTGCCAGCAGCTTGGGACTAGCGGGGGACCAAGAGACCCAGCACTTC. Translation: CASSLGLAGDQETQHF.

This clone was detected once. This sequence joins TRBV6-5 and TRBJ1-2; D unclear. With 6 bases removed from V and 6 bases from J, the gap between germline ends came to 11 bases. The CDR3 runs to 12 residues. The germline gives CDR1 MNHEY, CDR2 SVGAGI. CDR3 in DNA: TGTGCCAGCAGAAGAGGCAACGATGGCTACACCTTC. Residues: CASRRGNDGYTF.

V is TRBV12-3 or TRBV12-4 and J is TRBJ1-5; D remains ambiguous. This CDR3 has 13 amino acids. Trimming took off 7 bases at V and 2 bases at J, with 9 bases between the two ends. As DNA, the CDR3 is TGTGCCAGCAAAGGAGGTGGCAATCAGCCCCAGCATTTT. Encoded protein: CASKGGGNQPQHF.

This clone was seen only once. The gene calls are TRBV19 and TRBJ1-2; 8 bases are shared with TRBD1. The CDR3 is made up of 15 amino acids. V lost 3 bases, J lost 2 bases, and 5 bases stayed unmatched. Germline CDR1 LNHDA, CDR2 SQIVND (reference sequence). DNA of the CDR3: TGTGCCAGTAGTATCCCTCAGGGGGCGAACTATGGCTACACCTTC. Amino acid sequence: CASSIPQGANYGYTF.

The chain links TRBV19 to TRBJ1-5; D is unclear. Germline CDR1 is LNHDA and CDR2 is SQIVND (reference sequence). Trimming shortened V by 5 bases and J by 5 bases, and 19 bases separated the two germline ends. This CDR3 is built from 16 residues. In DNA, the CDR3 is TGTGCCAGTAGTCCCCCGGGATACGCCTTGGATCAGCCCCAGCATTTT. Amino acid sequence: CASSPPGYALDQPQHF.

The chain carries TRBV19 and TRBJ1-2; the match to TRBD1 covers 7 bases. Per germline, CDR1 LNHDA and CDR2 SQIVND (reference sequence). This CDR3 has 14 residues. V lost 0 bases and J lost 5; bases outside the gene matches: 3. The chain's CDR3 is CASSIEGTAYGYTF. CDR3 coding DNA: TGTGCCAGTAGTATAGAAGGGACAGCTTATGGCTACACCTTC.

The V gene is TRBV7-2, the J gene TRBJ1-5; D call uncertain. The CDR3 runs to 16 residues. V lost 5 bases to trimming and J lost 0 bases, with 14 bases between them. The V gene's germline CDR1 is SGHTA and CDR2 FQGNSA. The CDR3, as DNA: TGTGCCAGCAGCCCGGTAGGAGTATTTAGCAATCAGCCCCAGCATTTT. It codes for CASSPVGVFSNQPQHF.

The CDR3 protein is CASSSDSSGNTIYF. The CDR3 DNA reads as TGTGCCAGCTCATCTGACAGCTCTGGAAACACCATATATTTT. The rearrangement uses TRBV18 and TRBJ1-3; weak D call: TRBD1 (5 bases). The CDR3 is 14 residues long. V lost 5 bases and J lost 0, with 8 bases in between. Germline CDR1 reads KGHSH; CDR2 reads LQKENI.

The CDR3: CASSIAGRDEQYF. The CDR3 DNA reads TGTGCCAGTAGTATAGCCGGGCGGGACGAGCAGTACTTC. The chain joins TRBV19 to TRBJ2-7; maybe TRBD2 (5 bases). Germline V lookup: CDR1 LNHDA, CDR2 SQIVND (reference sequence). The V end was cut by 1 base, the J end by 5 bases, with 9 bases between. There are 13 residues in the CDR3.

The V and J genes are TRBV30 and TRBJ1-2; perhaps TRBD1 as D (5 bases). CDR1 GTSNPN and CDR2 SVGIG come from the germline V gene (reference sequence). This CDR3 is 14 amino acids long. Trimming left V 2 bases short and J 4 bases short, with 14 bases between. Written as DNA, the CDR3 is TGTGCCTGGAGTTCAGCGGGGCTCCGCTATGGCTACACCTTC. Translating gives CAWSSAGLRYGYTF.

The J gene is TRBJ1-1, the V gene TRBV19; tentatively, D is TRBD1 (6 bases). Germline V gives CDR1 LNHDA, CDR2 SQIVND (reference sequence). Trimming removed 1 base at V and 0 bases at J, with 18 bases between. This CDR3 region has 18 residues. The CDR3 region has the DNA TGTGCCAGTAGTATAGGGTCAGGGGCTTACATAATGAACACTGAAGCTTTCTTT. Amino acid sequence: CASSIGSGAYIMNTEAFF.

This clone came up a few times. The CDR3 reads CASSVQGGIGELFF. In DNA form, the CDR3 reads TGCGCCAGCAGTGTACAGGGGGGGATCGGGGAGCTGTTTTTT. J is TRBJ2-2 and V is TRBV10-2; D perhaps matches TRBD1 (8 bases). CDR3 length equals 14 residues. V lost 4 bases to trimming and J lost 7 bases, with 13 bases between them. Germline V CDR1 and CDR2: WSHSY, SAAADI.

As for this clone: The junction shows a germline mismatch at one end, possibly a read error. The CDR3 DNA is TGTGCCAGCAGCTACTCCGGCGGGGGGTCCTCGGATGAGCAGTTCTTC. It specifies CASSYSGGGSSDEQFF. The V and J genes are TRBV6-2 or TRBV6-3 and TRBJ2-1; TRBD2 matches 8 bases. The CDR3 length is 16 residues. Germline V gene sequence: CDR1 MNHEY, CDR2 SVGEGT.

V gene TRBV29-1 combines with J gene TRBJ1-1, with D possibly matching TRBD1 (5 bases). V gave up 5 bases and J gave up 5 bases, with 15 bases separating them. The V gene's germline CDR1 is SQVTM and CDR2 ANQGSEA. This CDR3 has 13 amino acids. CDR3 bases: TGCAGCGTTAACCAGGGCCTAGGAACTGAAGCTTTCTTT. This gives the protein CSVNQGLGTEAFF.

The CDR3 bases are TGTGCCAGCAGCTTAGTGCAGGGATTTAATTCACCCCTCCACTTT. Translated, it gives CASSLVQGFNSPLHF. This chain joins TRBV7-8 and TRBJ1-6, with a tentative D call TRBD1 (5 bases). Germline CDR1 and CDR2: SGHVS and FQNEAQ. The CDR3 is 15 amino acids. Trimming left V 1 base short and J 6 bases short, with 10 bases between.

The rearrangement joins TRBV19 to TRBJ1-2; D possibly corresponds to TRBD1 (5 bases). V was shortened by 7 bases and J by 5 bases, with 14 bases between the two germline ends. This CDR3 has 13 amino acids. Germline V CDR1 and CDR2: LNHDA, SQIVND (reference sequence). CDR3 region: CASKSGGGYGYTF. The CDR3 nucleotides read TGTGCCAGTAAGAGCGGGGGAGGGTATGGCTACACCTTC. Supplemented by reference TRBV19 and TRBJ1-2, the full variable domain reads DGGITQSPKYLFRKEGQNVTLSCEQNLNHDAMYWYRQDPGQGLRLIYYSQIVNDFQKGDIAEGYSVSREKKESFPLTVTSAQKNPTAFYLCASKSGGGYGYTFGSGTRLTVV.